A selection of T cell receptor beta chains follows, all from one sample in a study of OX40 agonist ivuxolimab in advanced cancers. Method: immunoSEQ multiplex PCR; TCRdb's copy keeps in-frame clones and lacks some. In the table there are more than 45,000 clones, around 83% of which are singletons. The source was CD4+ or CD8+ T cells sorted from blood, collected in a trial of the OX40 agonist ivuxolimab. All receptors come from an adult with an advanced solid tumor such as melanoma, head and neck, liver or kidney cancer. The CDR3 runs from the conserved cysteine through the conserved F or W. D genes are given only for firm matches. Rows give clone size only sometimes, using once, few, many, or a class for an expanded clone.

>TRBV6-1|.|.|TRBJ1-1
CASSEWVTEAFF
TGTGCCAGCAGTGAATGGGTCACTGAAGCTTTCTTT
>TRBV7-9|.|.|TRBJ2-5
CASSSQVSWRHQETQYF
TGTGCCAGCAGCTCACAAGTTAGTTGGAGACACCAAGAGACCCAGTACTTC
>TRBV28|.|TRBD1|TRBJ2-7
CASSRIGTGQYEQYF
TGTGCCAGCAGCCGAATAGGGACAGGACAATACGAGCAGTACTTC
>TRBV6-1|.|.|TRBJ2-3
CAGSTYTDTQYF
TGTGCCGGTTCGACCTACACAGATACGCAGTATTTT
>TRBV11-2|.|TRBD2|TRBJ2-1
CASSDGTSSDEQFF
TGTGCCAGCAGCGATGGGACTAGCTCTGATGAGCAGTTCTTC
>TRBV18|.|TRBD1|TRBJ2-2
CASSRTGINTGELFF
TGTGCCAGCTCGCGGACAGGGATAAACACCGGGGAGCTGTTTTTT
>TRBV28|.|.|TRBJ2-6
CASSLSGLGANVLTF
TGTGCCAGCAGTTTATCTGGGCTCGGGGCCAACGTCCTGACTTTC
>TRBV27|once|TRBD1|TRBJ2-3
CASTYRGPSVDTQYF
TGTGCCAGCACTTACAGGGGACCCAGTGTGGATACGCAGTATTTT
>TRBV28|few|.|TRBJ2-7
CASSWYGYYEQYF
TGTGCCAGCAGTTGGTATGGATACTACGAGCAGTACTTC
>TRBV6-4|.|TRBD2|TRBJ2-3
CASSPTSGSTDTQYF
TGTGCCAGCAGTCCTACTAGCGGGAGCACAGATACGCAGTATTTT
>TRBV28|.|TRBD1|TRBJ2-3
CASRPQGAADTQYF
TGTGCCAGCAGACCCCAGGGGGCTGCAGATACGCAGTATTTT
>TRBV27|.|.|TRBJ2-7
CASSPWTGTYEQYF
TGTGCCAGCAGTCCTTGGACGGGAACCTACGAGCAGTACTTC
>TRBV28|.|TRBD1|TRBJ1-4
CASESGDRGLEKLFF
TGTGCCAGCGAAAGCGGGGACAGGGGGCTTGAAAAACTGTTTTTT
>TRBV7-3|.|TRBD1|TRBJ1-4
CASSRTGTGPEKLFF
TGCGCCAGCAGCCGGACCGGGACAGGGCCCGAAAAACTGTTTTTT
>TRBV5-1|once|.|TRBJ2-1
CASSLVGAGNEQFF
TGCGCCAGCAGCTTGGTGGGGGCGGGAAATGAGCAGTTCTTC
>TRBV27|.|.|TRBJ2-7
CASSLGLDYEQYF
TGTGCCAGCAGCCTGGGACTGGACTACGAGCAGTACTTC
>TRBV11-2|.|.|TRBJ2-3
CASNMGLAGVDTQYF
TGTGCCAGCAACATGGGTCTTGCAGGGGTAGATACGCAGTATTTT
>TRBV7-2|.|.|TRBJ2-7
CASSPSGGYEQYF
TGTGCCAGCAGCCCTTCTGGCGGGTACGAGCAGTACTTC
>TRBV9|.|TRBD2|TRBJ2-1
CASSAGTSGRTTYNEQFF
TGTGCCAGCAGCGCCGGGACTAGCGGGAGGACCACCTACAATGAGCAGTTCTTC
>TRBV4-1|.|.|TRBJ1-2
CASSQDPGANYGYTF
TGCGCCAGCAGCCAAGACCCGGGAGCTAACTATGGCTACACCTTC
>TRBV6-6|.|.|TRBJ2-4
CASSYSRGLAKNIQYF
TGTGCCAGCAGTTACTCCCGGGGACTAGCCAAAAACATTCAGTACTTC
>TRBV2|.|.|TRBJ1-5
CASSGPLREKPQHF
TGTGCCAGCAGTGGACCCCTCAGGGAGAAGCCCCAGCATTTT
>TRBV7-9|.|.|TRBJ2-4
CASSLPTHENIQYF
TGTGCCAGCAGCCTCCCGACACACGAAAACATTCAGTACTTC
>TRBV13|.|.|TRBJ1-3
CASSLARGVVGNTIYF
TGTGCCAGCAGCTTGGCACGGGGGGTTGTTGGAAACACCATATATTTT
>TRBV30|few|.|TRBJ2-3
CAYGYGGTDTQYF
TGTGCATATGGATATGGGGGAACAGATACGCAGTATTTT
>TRBV19|.|TRBD2|TRBJ2-7
CASSRHPGLAGPTTYEQYF
TGTGCCAGTAGTCGGCATCCGGGACTAGCGGGACCCACCACCTACGAGCAGTACTTC
>TRBV11-3|.|.|TRBJ2-7
CASSPQGPSYEQYF
TGTGCCAGCAGCCCCCAGGGGCCGTCCTACGAGCAGTACTTC